The entry below gives a single TCR beta chain sequence along with its context. Its antigen is as yet unknown. This entry belongs to a study of vaccination effects on CD4 cells after COVID-19. Study-level points and caveats: Late in the post-vaccination period, infection-induced and vaccine-induced clones underwent marked clonal contraction. Relatively few convalescent patients took part in the study, which had no early post-infection timepoints.

V gave up 5 bases and J gave up 1 base, with 6 bases separating them. This CDR3 region has 12 residues. From germline, CDR1 is SGHAT and CDR2 FQNNGV. Cells that had been cultured for ten to eleven days were the source of isolated CD4+ T cells. The cohort was immunized with two doses of either the BNT162b2 or mRNA-1273 vaccine. Nucleocapsid antibodies stayed negative before and after vaccination, showing no earlier SARS-CoV-2 infection. Clones were sequenced by immunoSEQ multiplex PCR, and TCRdb holds only the in-frame ones, with some missing. The data show around 50,000 clones, roughly 72% seen once. The material was CD4+ T cells from PBMCs cultured without peptide, obtained after COVID-19 vaccination. The TCR was taken from a human donor who received a COVID-19 vaccine. J is TRBJ2-7 and V is TRBV11-2; D gene ambiguous. In DNA, the CDR3 is TGTGCCAGCAGCCCTCCTTCCTACGAGCAGTACTTC. Translation gives CASSPPSYEQYF.